These 8 T cell receptor beta chains came from one sample sequenced in a study of blood T cell repertoires in COVID-19. Method: immunoSEQ multiplex PCR; TCRdb's copy keeps in-frame clones and lacks some. The sample yields 250,000 or so clones, about nine tenths seen once. Sequencing was performed on PBMCs or T cells enriched from blood (not recorded which). The source of these receptors is a human donor in a cohort exposed to, infected with or recovered from COVID-19 (not recorded which). The donor label of this sample is uncertain.

This clone showed up just once. The chain recombines TRBV5-1 with TRBJ1-1; possible D gene TRBD1, 6 bases. This CDR3 contains 16 residues. V dropped 4 bases and J dropped 6 bases, with 22 bases sitting between them. Germline V lookup: CDR1 SGHRS, CDR2 YFSETQ. The chain's CDR3 is CASSKTETGRDPEAFF. CDR3 bases: TGCGCCAGCAGCAAGACGGAGACAGGCCGGGACCCTGAAGCTTTCTTT.

The sample holds one count of this clone. V and J are TRBV27 and TRBJ2-2; 7 bases line up with TRBD1. Per germline, CDR1 MNHEY and CDR2 SMNVEV (reference sequence). The CDR3 runs to 16 residues. With V trimmed by 6 bases and J by 6 bases, 13 bases remained unmatched. The CDR3 spells CASSLGTGDGAGELFF. The CDR3 coding sequence is TGTGCCAGCAGCCTCGGAACAGGGGACGGGGCCGGGGAGCTGTTTTTT.

The chain couples TRBV7-9 to TRBJ2-7; no definite D call. This CDR3 is 13 amino acids long. V lost 5 bases, J lost 6 bases, and 14 bases lay in between. The V gene's germline CDR1 is SEHNR and CDR2 FQNEAQ (reference sequence). For the CDR3, the DNA is TGTGCCAGCAGCCCCTACCCCGAAGCCGAGCAGTACTTC. The encoded protein is CASSPYPEAEQYF.

J is TRBJ2-1 and V is TRBV15, with TRBD1 identical over 9 bases. Looked up from germline, CDR1 is LNHNV and CDR2 is YYDKDF (reference sequence). CDR3 length: 15 residues. The junction had 3 bases not matched to a gene; V was cut back by 6 bases and J by 0 bases. In DNA form, the CDR3 reads TGTGCCACCAGTAGGGACAGGGCCTCCTACAATGAGCAGTTCTTC. The encoded protein is CATSRDRASYNEQFF.

This clone showed up just once. This chain links TRBV5-1 with TRBJ2-5; D might be TRBD1 (6 bases). Trimming cost V 4 bases and J 2 bases, with 12 bases left between them. The CDR3 runs to 14 residues. The germline CDR1 and CDR2 sequences are SGHRS and YFSETQ. The CDR3 DNA reads as TGCGCCAGCAGCCGAGGGGGTGATCAAGAGACCCAGTACTTC. Encoded protein: CASSRGGDQETQYF. Using reference TRBV5-1 and TRBJ2-5 for the parts outside the CDR3, the full variable domain is KAGVTQTPRYLIKTRGQQVTLSCSPISGHRSVSWYQQTPGQGLQFLFEYFSETQRNKGNFPGRFSGRQFSNSRSEMNVSTLELGDSALYLCASSRGGDQETQYFGPGTRLLVL.

The chain recombines TRBV21-1 with TRBJ1-1. TRBV21-1 is reported as a pseudogene. The CDR3 loop spans 15 amino acids. The CDR3 DNA reads TGTGCCAGCAGCAAAGGTCAAAAGAGCGACACTGAAGCTTTCTTT. It encodes CASSKGQKSDTEAFF.

This rearrangement joins TRBV30 to TRBJ2-7, with a weak D call TRBD2 (5 bases). This CDR3 is 13 amino acids long. Trimming took off 3 bases at V and 6 bases at J, with 15 bases between the two ends. The germline gives CDR1 GTSNPN, CDR2 SVGIG (reference sequence). The CDR3 nucleotides are TGTGCCTGGAGCGAGACCGGGGTTGGCGAGCAGTACTTC. Translating it yields CAWSETGVGEQYF. The full variable domain, with the rest looked up from reference TRBV30 and TRBJ2-7, is SQTIHQWPATLVQPVGSPLSLECTVEGTSNPNLYWYRQAAGRGLQLLFYSVGIGQISSEVPQNLSASRPQDRQFILSSKKLLLSDSGFYLCAWSETGVGEQYFGPGTRLTVT.

The rearrangement links TRBV25-1 to TRBJ2-1, with TRBD1 identical over 8 bases. The CDR3 spans 14 residues. The V segment lost 0 bases and the J segment 7 bases; nucleotides outside the gene matches: 2. The germline gives CDR1 MGHDK, CDR2 SYGVNS. The CDR3 is CASSEYTGGNEQFF. In nucleotides, the CDR3 is TGTGCCAGCAGTGAATATACAGGGGGGAATGAGCAGTTCTTC.